This T cell receptor (beta chain) is from a study of cytomegalovirus exposure and HLA in healthy donors. With 60 Vbeta and 13 Jbeta primers, the PCR was carried out. Some clones are missing from TCRdb's copy, which holds only in-frame ones; the method was immunoSEQ multiplex PCR. Of about 150,000 clones in the sample, roughly 71% were seen once. Trimming pared 4 bases from V and 5 bases from J, leaving 15 bases between. The germline gives CDR1 SGHTA, CDR2 FQGNSA. CDR3 size: 14 residues. Concerning this clone itself: What it recognizes is unknown.

Study outcomes and limitations: While the bulk of TCR sequences proved rare, some public TCRs turned up in many donors.

Sequencing input: PBMCs. The rearrangement links TRBV7-2 to TRBJ2-7; D call uncertain. The sequence came from a woman between 35 and 50 years old in good health and CMV-seronegative. CDR3 DNA sequence: TGTGCCAGCAGCTGGAGACTGGCGTCCCACGAGCAGTACTTC. It encodes CASSWRLASHEQYF.